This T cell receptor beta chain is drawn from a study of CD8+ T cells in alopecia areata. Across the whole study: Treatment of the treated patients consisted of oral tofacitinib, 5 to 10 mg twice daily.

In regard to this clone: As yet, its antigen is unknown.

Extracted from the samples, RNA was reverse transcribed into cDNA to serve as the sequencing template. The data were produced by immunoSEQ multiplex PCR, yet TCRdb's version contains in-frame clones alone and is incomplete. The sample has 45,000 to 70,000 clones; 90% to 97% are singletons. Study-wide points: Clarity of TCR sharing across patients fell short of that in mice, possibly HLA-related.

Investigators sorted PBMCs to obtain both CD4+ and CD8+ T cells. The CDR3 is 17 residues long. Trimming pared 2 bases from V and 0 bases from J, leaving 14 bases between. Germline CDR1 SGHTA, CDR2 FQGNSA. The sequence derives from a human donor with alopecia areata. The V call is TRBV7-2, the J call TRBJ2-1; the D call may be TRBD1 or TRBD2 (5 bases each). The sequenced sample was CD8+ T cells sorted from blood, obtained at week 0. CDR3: CASSLSGRGYSYNEQFF. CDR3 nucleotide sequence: TGTGCCAGCAGCTTATCGGGACGGGGATACTCCTACAATGAGCAGTTCTTC.